This T cell receptor beta chain is drawn from a study of metastatic and nonmetastatic thyroid tumors. Overall study context: It was across blood and tumor or nodule tissue from malignant and benign thyroid patients that repertoires were compared.

Treatment of any kind had been given to no patient before thyroid surgery. V was clipped by 7 bases and J by 6 bases, with 10 bases between them. Per germline, CDR1 MDHEN and CDR2 SYDVKM. The CDR3 totals 12 residues. Per the authors' pipeline: Between-group CDR3 differences, defined by clinicopathological status, yielded a distant-metastasis classifier for papillary thyroid cancer. TCRdb recomputed clones from the PCR reads via MiXCR. None of the V and J calls come from the authors' own analysis; TCRdb made them. Among 35,000 to 55,000 clones listed, approximately 3% were seen once. Findings of the study overall: The reported finding was significantly higher TCR beta diversity in malignant thyroid tumors relative to benign nodules, in blood and tumor.

Comment on this clone: Its cognate antigen is unknown.

Sequencing input: blood. The gene calls are TRBV28 and TRBJ1-3; D unclear. The clonotype originates from a female donor with papillary thyroid cancer or a benign thyroid nodule (not recorded which). Some clones in this sample may be carry-over from other donors' samples. The CDR3 DNA follows: TGTGCCAGCAATCATGGATTAAACACCATATATTTT. This sequence encodes CASNHGLNTIYF.